The following is a TCR beta chain sequence with its context. This sample is drawn from a study of blood T cell repertoires in COVID-19. On the study more broadly: Material from acute and convalescent COVID-19 was sourced from the United States, Italy and Spain. PBMCs, B-cell-depleted T cells, or T cells provided the cDNA or gDNA that made up the material.

This CDR3 is built from 15 residues. Per germline, CDR1 LNHNV and CDR2 YYDKDF (reference sequence). Trimming took off 1 base at V and 7 bases at J, with 16 bases between the two ends. Under the authors' procedure: For nucleated cells, counts were estimated from reference gene primer amplification. Sequenced by immunoSEQ multiplex PCR; TCRdb stores in-frame clones only, minus some. That table supplies the V and J calls and clone size; D and trimming were determined from the DNA. The sample has 50,000 to 75,000 clones; approximately 80% are singletons. Sequencing input: peripheral blood. The source is a woman of 80 years or more with active or convalescent COVID-19. The rearrangement uses TRBV15 and TRBJ1-1, with D unresolved. The CDR3 DNA reads TGTGCCACCAGCAGAGGGAATAGAGACATTGTTGAAGCTTTCTTT. As protein: CATSRGNRDIVEAFF.